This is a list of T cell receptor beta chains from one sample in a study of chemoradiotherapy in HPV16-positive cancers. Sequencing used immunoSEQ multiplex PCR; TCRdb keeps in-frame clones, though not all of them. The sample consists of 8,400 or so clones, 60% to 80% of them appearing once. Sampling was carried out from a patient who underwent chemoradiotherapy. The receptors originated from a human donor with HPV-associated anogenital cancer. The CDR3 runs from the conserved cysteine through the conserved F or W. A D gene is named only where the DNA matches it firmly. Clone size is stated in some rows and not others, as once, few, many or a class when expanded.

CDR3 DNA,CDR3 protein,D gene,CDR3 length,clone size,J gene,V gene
TGTGCCAGCAGTTACTCTTACAGAGAGAGCTCCTACGAGCAGTACTTC,CASSYSYRESSYEQYF,.,16,.,TRBJ2-7,TRBV6-5
TGTGCCAGCAGTTTAGCGGACAGGGCTAATGAAAAACTGTTTTTT,CASSLADRANEKLFF,TRBD1,15,.,TRBJ1-4,TRBV28
TGTGCCACCCAAAAGGACAGAGACCCCTACGAGCAGTACTTC,CATQKDRDPYEQYF,.,14,.,TRBJ2-7,TRBV6-1
TGTGCCAGCAGTAACGAGGTAGCGGGAGTGAATGAGCAGTTCTTC,CASSNEVAGVNEQFF,TRBD2,15,few,TRBJ2-1,TRBV6-4
TGTGCCAGCAGCTTGTACGGGCTAAGGCAGCCCCAGCATTTT,CASSLYGLRQPQHF,.,14,once,TRBJ1-5,TRBV5-6
TGCAGCGTTTGTTTAGGGACTAACTCCCAAGAGACCCAGTACTTC,CSVCLGTNSQETQYF,TRBD2,15,.,TRBJ2-5,TRBV29-1
TGTGCCAGCAGCTTAGGGGGACAGGGACGCGAGCAGTACTTC,CASSLGGQGREQYF,TRBD1,14,.,TRBJ2-7,TRBV7-9
TGTGCCAGCACCCCTGCCAACAGGGGTCTTGCCAATGAGCAGTTCTTC,CASTPANRGLANEQFF,TRBD1,16,.,TRBJ2-1,TRBV7-9
TGCGCCAGCAGCCGCATACCGGGACAGGGGGCTGAGACCCAGTACTTC,CASSRIPGQGAETQYF,TRBD1,16,once,TRBJ2-5,TRBV4-1
TGTGCCAGCAGCTCCACCGGGACAGGGCGGCACACTGAAGCTTTCTTT,CASSSTGTGRHTEAFF,TRBD1,16,.,TRBJ1-1,TRBV7-9
TGCGCCAGCAGCTTCGGGGGAGAGGGGACCGGGGAGCTGTTTTTT,CASSFGGEGTGELFF,.,15,few,TRBJ2-2,TRBV5-1
TGTGCCAGCAGCCAAGTGCGCCAGGGTGGCACTGAAGCTTTCTTT,CASSQVRQGGTEAFF,.,15,.,TRBJ1-1,TRBV4-2
TGTGCCAGCAGCTTGCTATACCAAGAGACCCAGTACTTC,CASSLLYQETQYF,.,13,.,TRBJ2-5,TRBV5-6
TGCGCCAGCAGCTTTACTAGCGGGGCTAATTACGAGCAGTACTTC,CASSFTSGANYEQYF,TRBD2,15,.,TRBJ2-7,TRBV5-1
TGTGCCAGCACTACAGGGTTACAGCCCCAGCATTTT,CASTTGLQPQHF,.,12,few,TRBJ1-5,TRBV6-1
TGTGCCAGCAGCTTAGTCGAAGGGGGCCCCTATGGCTACACCTTC,CASSLVEGGPYGYTF,TRBD1,15,.,TRBJ1-2,TRBV7-2
TGTGCCAGCAGTCCCGGGGACAGTCAGCCCCAGCATTTT,CASSPGDSQPQHF,TRBD1,13,.,TRBJ1-5,TRBV2
TGTGCCAGCAGCCCCCGACTAGCGGGGGGGTGGGATACGCAGTATTTT,CASSPRLAGGWDTQYF,TRBD2,16,.,TRBJ2-3,TRBV7-9
TGTGCCAGCAGCCAGGGCCTGTCCCATGAGCAGTTCTTC,CASSQGLSHEQFF,.,13,once,TRBJ2-1,TRBV7-9
TGTGCCAGCAGCTTAGGGGTAGGACTAGGCAATGAGCAGTTCTTC,CASSLGVGLGNEQFF,TRBD2,15,.,TRBJ2-1,TRBV13
TGTGCCAGCAGCCCACTTGCGGAATCTGGGGCCAACGTCCTGACTTTC,CASSPLAESGANVLTF,.,16,once,TRBJ2-6,TRBV7-6
TGTGCCAGCAGTGACCCTCAGGGAAGCTATGGCTACACCTTC,CASSDPQGSYGYTF,.,14,.,TRBJ1-2,TRBV2
TGCGCCAGCAGCCAAGCGTCGTTCACCGGGGAGCTGTTTTTT,CASSQASFTGELFF,.,14,.,TRBJ2-2,TRBV4-3
TGTGCCAGCAGTAACACAGGGGGCCCCGACGAAAAACTGTTTTTT,CASSNTGGPDEKLFF,TRBD1,15,.,TRBJ1-4,TRBV25-1
TGTGCCAGCAGCCACCAAGAGACCCAGTACTTC,CASSHQETQYF,.,11,.,TRBJ2-5,TRBV13
TGTGCCAGCAGCCGCGGGACAGGAGTCTACAATGAGCAGTTCTTC,CASSRGTGVYNEQFF,TRBD1,15,.,TRBJ2-1,TRBV7-3
TGTGCCTGGAGTGTCCCGTATGGGACAGCGACTCACTACGGCTACACCTTC,CAWSVPYGTATHYGYTF,TRBD1,17,.,TRBJ1-2,TRBV30
TGTGCCATCCGAAATAGCTCTTCCTACGAGCAGTACTTC,CAIRNSSSYEQYF,.,13,.,TRBJ2-7,TRBV6-4
TGTGCCAGTAGTAAGGGCCATAACCCCACAGATACGCAGTATTTT,CASSKGHNPTDTQYF,.,15,.,TRBJ2-3,TRBV19
TGTGCCAGTAGACCTCAGGGAGGTTCCCGTGAAAAACTGTTTTTT,CASRPQGGSREKLFF,.,15,.,TRBJ1-4,TRBV19
TGTGCCAGCAGCCAACTCTGGGGGAGCTCCTACAATGAGCAGTTCTTC,CASSQLWGSSYNEQFF,.,16,.,TRBJ2-1,TRBV16
TGTGCCAGCAGCCTTACAGGAAGTGCATACGAGCAGTACTTC,CASSLTGSAYEQYF,.,14,few,TRBJ2-7,TRBV7-8
TGCAGCGTTACCAGAAGTGTAACTGAAGCTTTCTTT,CSVTRSVTEAFF,.,12,.,TRBJ1-1,TRBV29-1
TGTGCCTGGAGTGAGGGGACAAACACTGAAGCTTTCTTT,CAWSEGTNTEAFF,.,13,.,TRBJ1-1,TRBV30
TGTGCCTGGAGTAGGTGGGACGCGGGTCAACTGGGAATGAACACTGAAGCTTTCTTT,CAWSRWDAGQLGMNTEAFF,.,19,.,TRBJ1-1,TRBV30
TGTGCTAGTGGTTTGACTGAGTACAATGAGCAGTTCTTC,CASGLTEYNEQFF,.,13,.,TRBJ2-1,TRBV12-5
TGTGCCAGTAGTAAGAATTCCAGGGAGGAGACCCAGTACTTC,CASSKNSREETQYF,.,14,.,TRBJ2-5,TRBV19
TGTGCCTGGAGAGGCGTTCTAGCGGGGCGGCAAGAGACCCAGTACTTC,CAWRGVLAGRQETQYF,TRBD2,16,.,TRBJ2-5,TRBV30
TGTGCCAGCAGTCCCCAGGGGGGGGCAAGTGGCTACACCTTC,CASSPQGGASGYTF,TRBD1,14,.,TRBJ1-2,TRBV6-5
TGCGCCAGCAGCCAAGGTATCTTCGGGACCTACGAGCAGTACTTC,CASSQGIFGTYEQYF,.,15,.,TRBJ2-7,TRBV4-1
TGTGCCATCAGAGGGTCTGAAAATGAGCAGTTCTTC,CAIRGSENEQFF,.,12,.,TRBJ2-1,TRBV10-3
TGTGCCAGCAGCCAAGATAGGACTGCGATTAGGAGGGAGCAGTTCTTC,CASSQDRTAIRREQFF,.,16,few,TRBJ2-1,TRBV4-2